Sequencing of this T cell receptor beta chain was carried out in a study of CD8+CD57+ T cells in acquired aplastic anemia. Points from the study as a whole: About 27 CD8+ CDR3 sequences were shared between patients and controls.

Genomic DNA, serving as template, underwent TCR beta VDJ and CDR3 profiling. Via MiXCR, TCRdb re-called the reads, giving one row per CDR3 protein. Of 250,000 to 300,000 distinct CDR3 sequences listed, approximately 57% are singletons. Notes on this clonotype: Its specificity is unknown. Sequence at one end of the junction differs from germline and may be a read error.

Previously, flow cytometry had revealed CD8+CD57+ cell expansion in the patients chosen for sequencing. Each of the patients presented with severe acquired aplastic anemia. This TCR derives from a human donor with aplastic anemia. The material sequenced was sorted CD4+, CD8+, or CD8+CD57+ T cells (not recorded which) from PBMCs.

Here the CDR3 reads CASSQDLTDTQYF. CDR3 sequence (DNA): TGCGCCAGCAGCCAAGATTTGACAGATACGCAGTATTTT. The chain uses TRBV7-9 and TRBJ2-3; no clear D. The CDR3 spans 13 residues. Germline V lookup: CDR1 SEHNR, CDR2 FQNEAQ (reference sequence).